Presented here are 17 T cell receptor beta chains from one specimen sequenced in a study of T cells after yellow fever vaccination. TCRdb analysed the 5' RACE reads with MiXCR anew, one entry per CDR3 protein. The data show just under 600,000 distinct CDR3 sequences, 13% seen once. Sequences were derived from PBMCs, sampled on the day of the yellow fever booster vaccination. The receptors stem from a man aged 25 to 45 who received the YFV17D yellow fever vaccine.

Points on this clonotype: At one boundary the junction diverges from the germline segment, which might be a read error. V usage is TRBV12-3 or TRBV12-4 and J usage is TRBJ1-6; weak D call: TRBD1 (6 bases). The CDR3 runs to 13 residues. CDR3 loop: CASSQQGNSPLPF. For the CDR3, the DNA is TGTGCCAGCAGTCAACAGGGTAATTCACCCCTCCCCTTT.

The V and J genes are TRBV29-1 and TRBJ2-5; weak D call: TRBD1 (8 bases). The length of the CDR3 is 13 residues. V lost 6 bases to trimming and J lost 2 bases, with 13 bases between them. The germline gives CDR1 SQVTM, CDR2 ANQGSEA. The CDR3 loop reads CSVNRGGQETQYF. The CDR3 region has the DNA TGCAGCGTCAACAGGGGGGGTCAAGAGACCCAGTACTTC.

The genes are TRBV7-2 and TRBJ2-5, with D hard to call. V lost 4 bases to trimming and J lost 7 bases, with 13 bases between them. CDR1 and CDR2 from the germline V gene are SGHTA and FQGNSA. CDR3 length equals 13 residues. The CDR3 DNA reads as TGTGCCAGCAGCTATGCACGCGCCGGGACCCAGTACTTC. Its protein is CASSYARAGTQYF.

The CDR3 region is CASSPWTSGRVAEQFF. The CDR3 DNA sequence: TGTGCCAGCAGTCCTTGGACTAGCGGGAGGGTAGCTGAGCAGTTCTTC. The chain combines TRBV6-1 with TRBJ2-1; TRBD2 aligns across 15 bases. Trimming cost V 5 bases and J 9 bases; bases outside gene matches: 8. The CDR3 runs 16 residues. Germline CDR1 MNHNS, CDR2 SASEGT.

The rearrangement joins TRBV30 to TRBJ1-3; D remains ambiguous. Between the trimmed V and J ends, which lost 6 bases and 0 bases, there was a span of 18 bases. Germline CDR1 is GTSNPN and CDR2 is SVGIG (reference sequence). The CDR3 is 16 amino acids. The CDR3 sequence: CACATSMFVSGNTIYF. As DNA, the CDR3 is TGTGCCTGCGCCACTTCGATGTTTGTCTCTGGAAACACCATATATTTT.

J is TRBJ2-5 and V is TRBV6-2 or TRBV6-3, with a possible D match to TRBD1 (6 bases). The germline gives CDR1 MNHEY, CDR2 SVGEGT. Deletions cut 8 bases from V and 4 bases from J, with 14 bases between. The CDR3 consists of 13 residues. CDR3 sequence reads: CASARQERETQYF. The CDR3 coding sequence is TGTGCCAGCGCTAGACAGGAGAGAGAGACCCAGTACTTC.

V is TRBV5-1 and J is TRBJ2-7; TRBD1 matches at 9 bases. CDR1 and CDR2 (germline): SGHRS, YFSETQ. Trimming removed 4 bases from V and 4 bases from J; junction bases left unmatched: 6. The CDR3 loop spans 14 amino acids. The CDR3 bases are TGCGCCAGCAGCCGGGACAGGGAGGTGTACGAGCAGTACTTC. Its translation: CASSRDREVYEQYF.

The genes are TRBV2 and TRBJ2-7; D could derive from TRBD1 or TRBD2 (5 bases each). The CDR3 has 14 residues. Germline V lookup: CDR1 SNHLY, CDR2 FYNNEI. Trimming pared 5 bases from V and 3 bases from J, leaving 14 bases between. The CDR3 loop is CASSSGRDHYEQYF. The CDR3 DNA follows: TGTGCCAGCAGTTCAGGCAGGGACCACTACGAGCAGTACTTC.

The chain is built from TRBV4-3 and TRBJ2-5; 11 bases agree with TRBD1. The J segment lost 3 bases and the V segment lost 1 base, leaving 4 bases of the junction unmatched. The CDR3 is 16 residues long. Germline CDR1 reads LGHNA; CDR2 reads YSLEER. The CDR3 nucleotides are TGCGCCAGCAGCCAAGTCCCGGGACAGGGGGAAGAGACCCAGTACTTC. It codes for CASSQVPGQGEETQYF.

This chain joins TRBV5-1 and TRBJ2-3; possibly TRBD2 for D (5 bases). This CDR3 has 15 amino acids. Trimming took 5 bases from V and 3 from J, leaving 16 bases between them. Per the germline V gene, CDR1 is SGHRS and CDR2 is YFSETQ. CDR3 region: CASRGGTGVTDTQYF. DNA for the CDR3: TGCGCCAGCAGAGGAGGCACTGGAGTTACAGATACGCAGTATTTT.

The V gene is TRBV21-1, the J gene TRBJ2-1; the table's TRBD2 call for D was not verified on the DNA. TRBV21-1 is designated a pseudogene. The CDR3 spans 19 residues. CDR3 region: CASSKVGWPSGRAGDEQFF. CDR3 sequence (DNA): TGTGCCAGCAGCAAAGTAGGTTGGCCTAGCGGGAGGGCCGGGGATGAGCAGTTCTTC.

The CDR3 nucleotides are TGTGCCAGCAGCTTGATGGGCAGGGGAGGCTACAATGAGCAGTTCTTC. It yields the protein CASSLMGRGGYNEQFF. The rearrangement joins TRBV5-5 to TRBJ2-1, with D perhaps matching TRBD1 or TRBD2 (6 bases each). Trimming stripped 1 base from V and 3 bases from J, with 14 bases between. Germline CDR1 and CDR2: SGHKS and YYEKEE (reference sequence). This CDR3 has 16 amino acids.

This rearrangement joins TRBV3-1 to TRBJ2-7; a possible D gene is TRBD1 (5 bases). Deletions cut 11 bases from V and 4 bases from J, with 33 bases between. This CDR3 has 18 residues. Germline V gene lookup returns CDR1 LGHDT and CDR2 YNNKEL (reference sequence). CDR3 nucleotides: TGTGCCTGCACCCAAGATGGGGCGCGGAGAAACACACGATACGAGCAGTACTTC. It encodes CACTQDGARRNTRYEQYF.

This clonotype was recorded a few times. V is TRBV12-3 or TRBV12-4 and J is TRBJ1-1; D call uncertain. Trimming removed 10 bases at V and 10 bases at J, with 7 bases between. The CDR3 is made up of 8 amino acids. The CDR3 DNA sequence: TGTGCCACCACCCCAGCTTTCTTT. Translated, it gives CATTPAFF.

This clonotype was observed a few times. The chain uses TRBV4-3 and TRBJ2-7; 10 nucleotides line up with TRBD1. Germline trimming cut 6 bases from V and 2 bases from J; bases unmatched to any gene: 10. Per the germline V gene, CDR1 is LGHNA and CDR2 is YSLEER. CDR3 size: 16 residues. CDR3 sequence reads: CASSLSPGTGAYEQYF. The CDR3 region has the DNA TGCGCCAGCAGTCTCTCTCCCGGGACAGGGGCCTACGAGCAGTACTTC.

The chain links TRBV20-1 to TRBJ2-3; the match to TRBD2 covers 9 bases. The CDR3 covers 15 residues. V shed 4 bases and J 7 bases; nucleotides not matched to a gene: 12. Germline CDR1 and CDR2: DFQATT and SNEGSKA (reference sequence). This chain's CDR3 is CSAKPRAGGPYTQYF. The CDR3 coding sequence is TGCAGTGCTAAACCAAGGGCGGGAGGGCCATATACGCAGTATTTT.

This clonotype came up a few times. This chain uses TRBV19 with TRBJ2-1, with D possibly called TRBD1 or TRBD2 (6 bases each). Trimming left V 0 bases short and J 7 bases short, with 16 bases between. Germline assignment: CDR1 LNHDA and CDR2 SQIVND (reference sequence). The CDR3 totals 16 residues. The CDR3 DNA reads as TGTGCCAGTAGTATAGATCTGGGACTGAGGGGGAATGAGCAGTTCTTC. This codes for CASSIDLGLRGNEQFF.